This paragraph reports one TCR beta chain. Its antigen remains unknown. Patients with autoimmune history or systemic immunosuppression were excluded. These data are taken from a study of OX40 agonist ivuxolimab in advanced cancers. Notes on the study in general: With doses of 0.1 to 3.0 mg/kg, CD4+ and CD8+ blood T cells had undergone clonal expansion by week 6.

The method was immunoSEQ multiplex PCR; TCRdb's version includes in-frame clones alone and lacks a portion of them. Of about 68,000 clones listed, roughly nine tenths are singletons. The origin of this receptor is an adult with an advanced solid tumor such as melanoma, head and neck, liver or kidney cancer. Sequencing used CD4+ or CD8+ T cells sorted from blood, obtained in a trial of the OX40 agonist ivuxolimab.

DNA for the CDR3: TGTGCCAGCAGTTACGATCGGCTGAGGAGCTCCTACGAGCAGTACTTC. Encoded protein: CASSYDRLRSSYEQYF. The V and J genes are TRBV6-5 and TRBJ2-7; D gene ambiguous. V was clipped by 2 bases and J by 0 bases, with 14 bases between them. The CDR3 has 16 residues. The V gene's germline CDR1 is MNHEY and CDR2 SVGAGI.